This T cell receptor beta chain was found in a study of response to subunit inactivated influenza vaccine. This clonotype appeared many times. TCRdb reprocessed the RT-PCR reads via MiXCR and lists one record per CDR3 protein. This table holds roughly 180,000 distinct CDR3 sequences, around 9% found once. V was clipped by 0 bases and J by 9 bases, with 15 bases between them. In germline, CDR1 is GTSNPN, CDR2 SVGIG (reference sequence). The CDR3 sequence is 15 residues long. Sequences were derived from non-naive T cells sorted from PBMCs, sampled on the day of vaccination. This clonotype was obtained from a man in his fifties or sixties who received an inactivated influenza vaccine. V usage is TRBV30 and J usage is TRBJ1-6; D is possibly TRBD1 (6 bases). The CDR3 DNA follows: TGTGCCTGGAGTGTACAGGGAGGGGACGCTTCACCCCTCCACTTT. Its protein product is CAWSVQGGDASPLHF.